This TCR beta chain was captured by sequencing in a study of shared clonotypes between healthy human individuals. About the research overall: Aged 18 to 49, the donors were a couple of women and a few men. CD4 naive cells filled three plates per donor, CD4 memory three, CD8 naive two and CD8 memory one. Study-level findings and limits: How much donors shared clonotypes was expected to be affected by sequencing depth.

Libraries were prepared by immunoSEQ multiplex PCR; TCRdb keeps only in-frame clonotypes and omits some of them. Of roughly 2,500,000 clones in the sample, over 85% were seen once. On this clone itself: Antigen unknown.

The sequencing sample was made of naive CD4+ T cells from PBMCs. Subset here: CD45RA+ positively selected. The clonotype comes from a man between 18 and 29 years old in good health. Some clones in this sample may be carry-over from other donors' samples.

CDR3 residues: CASSFVNEQFF. The DNA for the CDR3 is TGTGCCAGCAGCTTTGTGAATGAGCAGTTCTTC. The chain uses TRBV7-9 and TRBJ2-1, with unresolved D. This CDR3 has 11 residues. The germline gives CDR1 SEHNR, CDR2 FQNEAQ (reference sequence). V lost 3 bases and J 7 bases, leaving 4 bases between the germline ends.